The 23 T cell receptor beta chains in this list originate from one sample, sequenced in a study of blood T cell repertoires in COVID-19 (TCRdb year 2020). Library generation was performed with the immunoSEQ multiplex PCR assay. The source is immuneACCESS, and TCRdb retained only in-frame sequences with V and J called. Part of the clones is not carried over; for the studies checked, unresolved V genes explain less than half of this, and the remainder is unexplained. The sample table lists fewer than 450,000 clones, about 90% of them with a count of one. 1% of the sample is taken by the ten largest. The specimen sequenced was PBMCs or T cells enriched from blood (not recorded which). The receptor set was obtained from a woman in her twenties or thirties who had recovered from COVID-19.

This chain connects TRBV30 to TRBJ2-5; 8 nucleotides agree with TRBD1. Per the germline V gene, CDR1 is GTSNPN and CDR2 is SVGIG (reference sequence). V shed 1 base and J 2 bases; nucleotides not matched to a gene: 3. The CDR3 covers 14 residues. The CDR3 DNA follows: TGTGCCTGGAGTGGCGACAGGGGACAAGAGACCCAGTACTTC. Translated, it gives CAWSGDRGQETQYF.

The V call is TRBV4-1, the J call TRBJ1-1; 12 nucleotides agree with TRBD1. This CDR3 has 14 residues. CDR1 and CDR2 from the germline V gene are MGHRA and YSYEKL. V lost 3 bases and J lost 8; bases outside the gene matches: 4. The CDR3 DNA follows: TGCGCCAGCAGCCAGGGGGACAGGGGGCGCGAAGCTTTCTTT. The encoded protein is CASSQGDRGREAFF.

The chain joins TRBV30 to TRBJ2-5; the D gene is possibly TRBD2 (6 bases). The germline gives CDR1 GTSNPN, CDR2 SVGIG (reference sequence). The CDR3 consists of 11 residues. The V and J ends lost 8 bases and 7 bases respectively, with 14 bases between them. CDR3 nucleotides: TGTGCCCGGGACGGTAGCGGGACCCAGTACTTC. It encodes CARDGSGTQYF.

This sequence joins TRBV18 and TRBJ2-4; 7 bases match TRBD2. The CDR3 covers 17 residues. V was pared by 2 bases and J by 0 bases, with 7 bases of the junction left unmatched. Germline values: CDR1 KGHSH, CDR2 LQKENI. Here the CDR3 reads CASSPRRETLAKNIQYF. The DNA of the CDR3 is TGTGCCAGCTCACCAAGGCGGGAGACCTTAGCCAAAAACATTCAGTACTTC.

The count of this clone is one. The genes are TRBV7-2 and TRBJ1-1, with 8 bases fitting TRBD1. J was trimmed by 4 bases and V by 1 base; bases with no gene match: 5. This CDR3 contains 15 residues. CDR1 SGHTA and CDR2 FQGNSA come from the germline V gene. CDR3 sequence (DNA): TGTGCCAGCAGCTTAGACAGGGGGGGATTCACTGAAGCTTTCTTT. It yields the protein CASSLDRGGFTEAFF.

This sequence joins TRBV14 and TRBJ1-1; 9 bases line up with TRBD1. V was clipped by 0 bases and J by 5 bases; unmatched bases: 13. The CDR3 is 18 residues long. CDR1 and CDR2 from the germline V gene are SGHDN and FVKESK. The CDR3 DNA sequence: TGTGCCAGCAGCCAAGATCCCCTACATACAGGGGGCCGGACTGAAGCTTTCTTT. Protein product: CASSQDPLHTGGRTEAFF. The entire variable domain, with the rest obtained from reference TRBV14 and TRBJ1-1, is as follows: EAGVTQFPSHSVIEKGQTVTLRCDPISGHDNLYWYRRVMGKEIKFLLHFVKESKQDESGMPNNRFLAERTGGTYSTLKVQPAELEDSGVYFCASSQDPLHTGGRTEAFFGQGTRLTVV.

V and J are TRBV19 and TRBJ1-5; TRBD1 might be the D (5 bases). Germline CDR1 LNHDA, CDR2 SQIVND (reference sequence). V lost 3 bases and J lost 7, with 13 bases in between. The CDR3 spans 14 residues. This CDR3 is CASSIPRVRQPQHF. The CDR3 DNA reads as TGTGCCAGTAGTATCCCCAGGGTCAGACAGCCCCAGCATTTT.

DNA for the CDR3: TGCAGCGTCCCCCCCCAATTTAATGAGCAGTTCTTC. This encodes CSVPPQFNEQFF. V gene TRBV29-1 combines with J gene TRBJ2-1; D unresolved. Germline V gene data show CDR1 as SQVTM and CDR2 as ANQGSEA. This CDR3 contains 12 residues. Trimming removed 6 bases from V and 7 bases from J, with 13 bases in between.

The chain carries TRBV27 and TRBJ2-7; 11 bases line up with TRBD2. Looked up from germline, CDR1 is MNHEY and CDR2 is SMNVEV (reference sequence). V dropped 2 bases and J dropped 3; count of bases not matched to a gene: 3. The CDR3 is 15 amino acids. The CDR3 reads CASSLQTSGVYEQYF. The CDR3 DNA sequence: TGTGCCAGCAGTTTACAGACTAGCGGGGTCTACGAGCAGTACTTC.

The chain uses TRBV5-1 and TRBJ1-4, with TRBD1 as a possible D gene (5 bases). The CDR3 totals 14 residues. Germline V lookup: CDR1 SGHRS, CDR2 YFSETQ. With 3 bases removed from V and 5 bases from J, the gap between germline ends came to 11 bases. The CDR3 nucleotides are TGCGCCAGCAGCTACGACAGAGCGAATGAAAAACTGTTTTTT. It is translated as CASSYDRANEKLFF. The whole variable domain, filled in from reference TRBV5-1 and TRBJ1-4, reads KAGVTQTPRYLIKTRGQQVTLSCSPISGHRSVSWYQQTPGQGLQFLFEYFSETQRNKGNFPGRFSGRQFSNSRSEMNVSTLELGDSALYLCASSYDRANEKLFFGSGTQLSVL.

V and J are TRBV10-3 and TRBJ2-1; 16 bases agree with TRBD2. The CDR3 is 21 residues long. V shed 4 bases and J 2 bases; nucleotides not matched to a gene: 14. In germline, CDR1 is ENHRY, CDR2 SYGVKD. In DNA, the CDR3 is TGTGCCATCAGTGTCAACCGACCGGGACTAGCGGGGGGGGTCCCCTACAATGAGCAGTTCTTC. It translates to CAISVNRPGLAGGVPYNEQFF.

The J gene is TRBJ1-2, the V gene TRBV6-1, with TRBD1 matching over 10 bases. The J segment lost 6 bases and the V segment lost 4 bases, leaving 11 bases of the junction unmatched. This CDR3 comprises 16 residues. CDR1 MNHNS and CDR2 SASEGT come from the germline V gene. CDR3 coding DNA: TGTGCCAGCAGTGTATTGACAGGGGGCGTGCGGGATGGCTACACCTTC. Its protein product is CASSVLTGGVRDGYTF.

The V and J genes are TRBV30 and TRBJ2-5; TRBD1 matches 10 bases. Germline V gene data show CDR1 as GTSNPN and CDR2 as SVGIG (reference sequence). V was pared by 1 base and J by 5 bases, with 10 bases of the junction left unmatched. The CDR3 is 16 residues long. The chain's CDR3 is CAWSGLGTGVSETQYF. The CDR3 region has the DNA TGTGCCTGGAGTGGATTAGGGACAGGGGTTAGCGAGACCCAGTACTTC.

This clone was detected once. The genes are TRBV7-9 and TRBJ2-7, with a weak D call TRBD1 (5 bases). This CDR3 comprises 13 residues. V dropped 5 bases and J dropped 1 base, with 9 bases sitting between them. The V gene's germline CDR1 is SEHNR and CDR2 FQNEAQ (reference sequence). The CDR3: CASSPDRSYEQYF. In DNA form, the CDR3 reads TGTGCCAGCAGCCCCGACAGATCCTACGAGCAGTACTTC.

The chain recombines TRBV6-5 with TRBJ1-2; 11 nucleotides agree with TRBD1. The CDR3 has 15 amino acids. V shed 1 base, J shed 7 bases, and the junction held 5 bases outside the gene matches. CDR1 and CDR2 from the germline V gene are MNHEY and SVGAGI. CDR3 sequence reads: CASSYFGTGGAGYTF. CDR3 sequence (DNA): TGTGCCAGCAGTTACTTTGGGACAGGGGGAGCTGGCTACACCTTC.

This chain connects TRBV7-8 to TRBJ2-1, with D perhaps matching TRBD1 (6 bases). V shed 1 base and J shed 2 bases, with 9 bases lying between them. CDR3 length: 15 amino acids. Germline V gives CDR1 SGHVS, CDR2 FQNEAQ. CDR3 DNA sequence: TGTGCCAGCAGCTTAGTTCCAGGGGCCTACAATGAGCAGTTCTTC. This encodes CASSLVPGAYNEQFF. Drawing the rest from reference TRBV7-8 and TRBJ2-1, the complete variable domain is GAGVSQSPRYKVAKRGQDVALRCDPISGHVSLFWYQQALGQGPEFLTYFQNEAQLDKSGLPSDRFFAERPEGSVSTLKIQRTQQEDSAVYLCASSLVPGAYNEQFFGPGTRLTVL.

The rearrangement uses TRBV15 and TRBJ1-4; tentatively, D is TRBD1 (6 bases). The germline V gene encodes CDR1 LNHNV and CDR2 YYDKDF (reference sequence). The CDR3 has 13 residues. V dropped 5 bases and J dropped 8 bases, with 12 bases sitting between them. CDR3 amino acids: CATSGGLREKLFF. In DNA form, the CDR3 reads TGTGCCACCAGCGGGGGCCTGAGGGAAAAACTGTTTTTT. Supplemented by reference TRBV15 and TRBJ1-4, the full variable domain reads DAMVIQNPRYQVTQFGKPVTLSCSQTLNHNVMYWYQQKSSQAPKLLFHYYDKDFNNEADTPDNFQSRRPNTSFCFLDIRSPGLGDTAMYLCATSGGLREKLFFGSGTQLSVL.

V and J are TRBV19 and TRBJ1-5; 7 bases map to TRBD1. Trimming took 5 bases from V and 6 from J; bases not matched to a gene: 7. This CDR3 is 14 amino acids long. Germline loops: CDR1 LNHDA, CDR2 SQIVND (reference sequence). The CDR3 protein is CASSYRGGGQPQHF. In DNA form, the CDR3 reads TGTGCCAGTAGTTACAGGGGTGGCGGTCAGCCCCAGCATTTT.

This clone was detected only a few times. This chain links TRBV24-1 with TRBJ2-1; 11 bases match TRBD1. The CDR3 loop spans 15 amino acids. J lost 7 bases, V lost 4 bases, and 5 bases had no gene match. The V gene's germline CDR1 is KGHDR and CDR2 SFDVKD. The CDR3 sequence: CATSDPGTGGNEQFF. The CDR3 DNA reads as TGTGCCACCAGTGACCCAGGGACAGGGGGAAATGAGCAGTTCTTC.

This clone was seen only once. The rearrangement uses TRBV18 and TRBJ1-1; 9 nucleotides agree with TRBD1. Germline CDR1 and CDR2: KGHSH and LQKENI. V lost 3 bases to trimming and J lost 4 bases; unmatched junction nucleotides: 6. The CDR3 is made up of 15 amino acids. CDR3 region: CASSPGTGRFTEAFF. The CDR3 nucleotides read TGTGCCAGCTCACCGGGGACAGGGCGCTTCACTGAAGCTTTCTTT.

V gene TRBV5-5 combines with J gene TRBJ2-7, with 12 bases lining up with TRBD1. This CDR3 comprises 16 residues. From germline, CDR1 is SGHKS and CDR2 YYEKEE (reference sequence). The V gene end was trimmed by 4 bases and the J gene end by 2 bases; junction bases not matched to a gene: 7. As DNA, the CDR3 is TGTGCCAGCAGCCCGGGACAGGGGGCCCCCACCTACGAGCAGTACTTC. Translation gives CASSPGQGAPTYEQYF.

The chain joins TRBV2 to TRBJ2-3, with 10 bases that match TRBD1. Germline CDR1 is SNHLY and CDR2 is FYNNEI. J was trimmed by 6 bases and V by 6 bases; bases with no gene match: 18. The CDR3 is 18 amino acids. This chain's CDR3 is CASSAQDRPGQGSDTQYF. The CDR3, as DNA: TGTGCCAGCAGCGCCCAAGACAGACCGGGACAGGGGTCGGATACGCAGTATTTT.

This chain connects TRBV28 to TRBJ1-3, with TRBD1 as a possible D gene (5 bases). Trimming took 3 bases from V and 8 from J, leaving 17 bases between them. The CDR3 runs to 15 residues. CDR1 is MDHEN and CDR2 is SYDVKM in the germline V gene. CDR3 coding DNA: TGTGCCAGCAGTTTCCCGGGACTAAAAGGCGACACCATATATTTT. Its translation is CASSFPGLKGDTIYF. Filled out from reference TRBV28 and TRBJ1-3, the complete variable domain reads DVKVTQSSRYLVKRTGEKVFLECVQDMDHENMFWYRQDPGLGLRLIYFSYDVKMKEKGDIPEGYSVSREKKERFSLILESASTNQTSMYLCASSFPGLKGDTIYFGEGSWLTVV.